This T cell receptor beta chain derives from a study of chemoradiotherapy in HPV16-positive cancers. Findings and caveats of the study: Functional assays defining HPV-specific T cells used only two HPV16-positive patients.

Assay used: immunoSEQ multiplex PCR; TCRdb lists only in-frame clones, some missing. The sample consists of tens of thousands of clones, approximately 92% of them appearing once. This CDR3 region has 19 residues. Trimming took off 0 bases at V and 0 bases at J, with 18 bases between the two ends. Germline CDR1 LNHDA, CDR2 SQIVND (reference sequence). Repeated repertoire sampling spanned the course of chemoradiotherapy. A note on this clone: Antigen unknown.

V usage is TRBV19 and J usage is TRBJ2-1; D call uncertain. The sequences come from blood, collected from a patient who underwent chemoradiotherapy. The source of this sequence is a human donor with HPV-associated anogenital cancer. CDR3 loop: CASSIDPVRVKSSYNEQFF. In DNA form, the CDR3 reads TGTGCCAGTAGTATAGATCCGGTTCGGGTAAAGAGCTCCTACAATGAGCAGTTCTTC.